These 13 T cell receptor beta chains came from one sample sequenced in a study of CD8 T cells in Susac syndrome. RNA was extracted with the RNeasy kit, and a quantity of about 0.5 to 1 ug was reverse transcribed using random hexamers. MiXCR, run by TCRdb on the immunoSEQ multiplex PCR reads, gives a single entry per CDR3 protein. The sample has about 190,000 distinct CDR3 sequences, roughly 94% seen once. The material sequenced was CD8+ T cells from PBMCs. The receptors originated from a human donor with Susac syndrome.

This clonotype has only one observation. V gene TRBV3-1 combines with J gene TRBJ2-7; maybe TRBD1 (6 bases). The V end was cut by 2 bases, the J end by 2 bases, with 10 bases between. This CDR3 contains 14 residues. Germline V gene data show CDR1 as LGHDT and CDR2 as YNNKEL (reference sequence). CDR3 coding DNA: TGTGCCAGCAGCCAACATGGGGGCCCCTACGAGCAGTACTTC. Protein product: CASSQHGGPYEQYF.

J is TRBJ2-1 and V is TRBV12-3 or TRBV12-4; 11 positions agree with TRBD1. The CDR3 is 15 residues long. Trimming took 8 bases from V and 7 from J; bases not matched to a gene: 10. CDR3 residues: CASGGTGQGDNEQFF. In DNA form, the CDR3 reads TGTGCCAGCGGAGGAACGGGACAGGGGGATAATGAGCAGTTCTTC.

The rearrangement links TRBV6-6 to TRBJ1-5; TRBD1 matches at 7 bases. CDR3 length equals 15 residues. The J segment lost 3 bases and the V segment lost 6 bases, leaving 8 bases of the junction unmatched. Looked up from germline, CDR1 is MNHNY and CDR2 is SVGAGI (reference sequence). CDR3 amino acids: CASRAGQRFNQPQHF. In nucleotides, the CDR3 is TGTGCCAGCAGAGCGGGACAGCGGTTCAATCAGCCCCAGCATTTT.

Here the CDR3 reads CATSRDPRFDEQFF. DNA of the CDR3: TGTGCCACCAGCAGAGATCCGCGGTTCGATGAGCAGTTCTTC. The chain couples TRBV15 to TRBJ2-1; the D is unclear. The germline gives CDR1 LNHNV, CDR2 YYDKDF (reference sequence). This CDR3 region has 14 residues. V was trimmed by 0 bases and J by 8 bases, leaving 11 bases between them.

The rearrangement uses TRBV30 and TRBJ1-6, with TRBD1 as a possible D gene (5 bases). The CDR3 extends over 17 amino acids. Germline values: CDR1 GTSNPN, CDR2 SVGIG (reference sequence). Trimming pared 2 bases from V and 10 bases from J, leaving 24 bases between. The DNA for the CDR3 is TGTGCCTGGAGTCCCCAACGTGGTCGGGGGGTACGGTCACCCCTCCACTTT. It translates to CAWSPQRGRGVRSPLHF.

The chain couples TRBV23-1 to TRBJ1-1; 9 positions match TRBD1. TRBV23-1 is labeled an ORF, and its function is uncertain. V lost 2 bases and J lost 1; bases outside the gene matches: 8. The CDR3 loop spans 17 amino acids. In nucleotides, the CDR3 is TGCGCCAGCAGTCAACTAGGACAGGGGCAGGGGAACACTGAAGCTTTCTTT. Protein: CASSQLGQGQGNTEAFF.

The J gene is TRBJ1-2, the V gene TRBV12-3 or TRBV12-4; D call uncertain. CDR3 length equals 11 residues. V was trimmed by 5 bases and J by 8 bases, leaving 9 bases between them. Here the CDR3 DNA reads TGTGCCAGCAGTCCCCCCGGGGGCTACACCTTC. Amino acid sequence: CASSPPGGYTF.

The chain is built from TRBV24-1 and TRBJ2-3, with unresolved D. Looked up from germline, CDR1 is KGHDR and CDR2 is SFDVKD. The CDR3 is made up of 15 amino acids. Trimming removed 2 bases from V and 3 bases from J, with 11 bases in between. CDR3 sequence: CATSDSGRVTDTQYF. CDR3 nucleotides: TGTGCCACCAGTGATTCCGGTAGGGTTACAGATACGCAGTATTTT.

Turning to this clonotype: One end of the junction does not line up with germline, which may come from a read error. The chain recombines TRBV15 with TRBJ1-3, with 9 bases fitting TRBD1. The CDR3 runs 16 residues. Per the germline V gene, CDR1 is LNHNV and CDR2 is YYDKDF (reference sequence). The CDR3 protein is CATSREVEQGANTIYF. In DNA form, the CDR3 reads TGTGCCACCAGCCGAGAGGTAGAACAGGGGGCAAACACCATATATTTT. The variable domain in full, completed from reference TRBV15 and TRBJ1-3, reads DAMVIQNPRYQVTQFGKPVTLSCSQTLNHNVMYWYQQKSSQAPKLLFHYYDKDFNNEADTPDNFQSRRPNTSFCFLDIRSPGLGDTAMYLCATSREVEQGANTIYFGEGSWLTVV.

V and J are TRBV5-1 and TRBJ2-3; 9 bases are a match to TRBD2. The V segment lost 0 bases and the J segment 1 base; nucleotides outside the gene matches: 3. The CDR3 length is 16 residues. CDR1 is SGHRS, CDR2 YFSETQ, per germline. The CDR3 nucleotides read TGCGCCAGCAGCTTGGCCCCTAGCGGGGGCACAGATACGCAGTATTTT. This gives the protein CASSLAPSGGTDTQYF.

The chain recombines TRBV30 with TRBJ2-2, with TRBD1 identical over 8 bases. This CDR3 has 14 amino acids. Germline CDR1 is GTSNPN and CDR2 is SVGIG (reference sequence). J lost 3 bases, V lost 1 base, and 1 base had no gene match. CDR3 residues: CAWSADRDTGELFF. DNA for the CDR3: TGTGCCTGGAGTGCGGACAGGGACACCGGGGAGCTGTTTTTT.

The CDR3 is CASSLAAGGEFF. The CDR3 nucleotides are TGCGCCAGCAGCTTGGCCGCAGGGGGGGAGTTCTTC. The chain joins TRBV5-1 to TRBJ2-1; the D call may be TRBD1 or TRBD2 (7 bases each). CDR3 length: 12 amino acids. Germline CDR1 is SGHRS and CDR2 is YFSETQ. The ends were cut back, 0 bases at V and 14 bases at J, with 12 bases in the middle.

The chain couples TRBV5-1 to TRBJ1-6; tentative D call: TRBD1 (5 bases). V was trimmed by 1 base and J by 7 bases, leaving 9 bases between them. The CDR3 contains 14 residues. The germline CDR1 and CDR2 sequences are SGHRS and YFSETQ. The CDR3 DNA reads as TGCGCCAGCAGCTTGACAGGTGGGAATTCACCCCTCCACTTT. It is translated as CASSLTGGNSPLHF.